A single sample gave rise to the 3 T cell receptor beta chains below, sequenced in a study. TCRdb passed the 5' RACE reads through MiXCR, listing each CDR3 protein once. The data contain tens of thousands of distinct CDR3 sequences, roughly 24% of them singletons. Sequences were obtained from naive CD4+ T cells sorted from a lymph node. Documented subset: naive CD4+ T cells, CD4+CD45RA+CD25-. The receptors originated from a female donor with breast cancer.

Remarks on this clonotype: A read error may be the cause here, since a much bigger clone is one base away. This chain connects TRBV5-6 to TRBJ1-1; D ambiguous. The CDR3 is 12 amino acids. Germline lookup yields CDR1 SGHDT and CDR2 YYEEEE. The CDR3 DNA reads as TGTGCCAGCACCACGGACCTCACTGAAGCTATCTTT. It codes for CASTTDLTEAIF.

There are many counts of this clonotype. This sequence joins TRBV5-1 and TRBJ2-5; tentatively, D is TRBD1 (6 bases). Trimming took 4 bases from V and 5 from J, leaving 18 bases between them. Looked up from germline, CDR1 is SGHRS and CDR2 is YFSETQ. The CDR3 sequence is 15 residues long. CDR3 amino acids: CASSQSGTYRETQYF. The DNA of the CDR3 is TGCGCCAGCAGCCAATCGGGGACATACAGGGAGACCCAGTACTTC.

This clonotype was seen a few times. The chain joins TRBV5-1 to TRBJ2-5; D might be TRBD1 (5 bases). The germline V gene has CDR1 SGHRS and CDR2 YFSETQ. V lost 7 bases, J lost 5 bases, and 18 bases lay in between. This CDR3 has 14 amino acids. CDR3 residues: CASSQKGVGETQYF. CDR3 nucleotides: TGCGCCAGCTCGCAAAAAGGGGTGGGCGAGACCCAGTACTTC.